The next 17 T cell receptor beta chains were all read from a single sample in a study of early stage breast cancer tumors. The data were produced by immunoSEQ multiplex PCR, yet TCRdb's version contains in-frame clones alone and is incomplete. The data hold about 51,000 clones, with 78% observed a single time. The sequencing input was blood. Receptors originate from a person aged 40 to 49 with breast cancer.

CDR3 DNA: TGTGCCTGGAGTGTACCCGCGTTCGGTGAGCAGTTCTTC. Its protein product is CAWSVPAFGEQFF. The chain couples TRBV30 to TRBJ2-1; D remains ambiguous. Germline-derived CDR1 and CDR2 are GTSNPN and SVGIG (reference sequence). The CDR3 loop spans 13 amino acids. V lost 0 bases to trimming and J lost 9 bases, with 12 bases between them.

This chain connects TRBV11-2 to TRBJ2-1; D is unresolved. From germline, CDR1 is SGHAT and CDR2 FQNNGV. Between the trimmed V and J ends, which lost 1 base and 6 bases, there was a span of 13 bases. This CDR3 contains 15 residues. This chain's CDR3 is CASSLGQVRGNEQFF. For the CDR3, the DNA is TGTGCCAGCAGCTTAGGCCAAGTCCGTGGCAATGAGCAGTTCTTC.

The CDR3 region has the DNA TGTGCCAGCAGCGCAGGAGCGGGTTCAGAGACCCAGTACTTC. Protein product: CASSAGAGSETQYF. The rearrangement links TRBV11-3 to TRBJ2-5, with TRBD2 as a possible D gene (6 bases). Trimming took off 5 bases at V and 4 bases at J, with 14 bases between the two ends. There are 14 residues in the CDR3. The germline gives CDR1 SGHNT, CDR2 YENEEA.

The V and J genes are TRBV4-1 and TRBJ2-3; the match to TRBD1 covers 7 bases. The CDR3 covers 15 residues. V lost 4 bases to trimming and J lost 1 base; unmatched junction nucleotides: 5. The germline CDR1 and CDR2 sequences are MGHRA and YSYEKL. CDR3 nucleotide sequence: TGCGCCAGCAGCCTTGGACAGGCAGGCACAGATACGCAGTATTTT. It yields the protein CASSLGQAGTDTQYF.

The rearrangement links TRBV6-6 to TRBJ2-7; no clear D. Trimming left V 2 bases short and J 2 bases short, with 13 bases between. CDR3 length equals 15 residues. Germline V lookup: CDR1 MNHNY, CDR2 SVGAGI (reference sequence). CDR3 nucleotides: TGTGCCAGCAGTTACGGCAGGCTCTGGACCTACGAGCAGTACTTC. It translates to CASSYGRLWTYEQYF.

V is TRBV18 and J is TRBJ2-3, with unresolved D. Looked up from germline, CDR1 is KGHSH and CDR2 is LQKENI. The CDR3 spans 12 residues. Trimming took off 3 bases at V and 6 bases at J, with 7 bases between the two ends. CDR3 protein: CASSPAADTQYF. In nucleotides, the CDR3 is TGTGCCAGCTCACCGGCGGCTGATACGCAGTATTTT.

In its sample, this clone was seen a few times. V and J are TRBV19 and TRBJ1-5; 7 bases agree with TRBD1. Germline V gene data show CDR1 as LNHDA and CDR2 as SQIVND (reference sequence). CDR3 length: 16 amino acids. The V gene end was trimmed by 7 bases and the J gene end by 0 bases; junction bases not matched to a gene: 9. CDR3 sequence reads: CASTRDRPDSNQPQHF. The CDR3 region has the DNA TGTGCCAGTACCCGGGACAGACCAGATAGCAATCAGCCCCAGCATTTT.

The chain combines TRBV6-1 with TRBJ1-2; D unclear. Trimming cost V 1 base and J 8 bases, with 11 bases left between them. The CDR3 has 13 amino acids. Germline lookup yields CDR1 MNHNS and CDR2 SASEGT. CDR3 nucleotide sequence: TGTGCCAGCAGTGAAGTGGCAGATAGCGGCTACACCTTC. Its translation is CASSEVADSGYTF.

The rearrangement links TRBV10-1 to TRBJ1-5, with D possibly matching TRBD1 (6 bases). Germline V lookup: CDR1 WNHNN, CDR2 SYGVQD (reference sequence). With 7 bases removed from V and 6 bases from J, the gap between germline ends came to 19 bases. This CDR3 region has 15 residues. The CDR3 is CASTTSRGGFQPQHF. CDR3 DNA sequence: TGCGCCAGCACCACCTCCAGGGGCGGGTTTCAGCCCCAGCATTTT.

This clone came up a few times. The chain links TRBV23-1 to TRBJ2-7, with 7 bases that match TRBD1. TRBV23-1 qualifies as an ORF whose function is uncertain. The length of the CDR3 is 14 residues. J lost 0 bases, V lost 9 bases, and 8 bases had no gene match. CDR3 sequence: CARKPRDSSYEQYF. In DNA, the CDR3 is TGCGCCAGAAAACCCCGGGACAGCTCCTACGAGCAGTACTTC.

This rearrangement joins TRBV6-1 to TRBJ2-3; TRBD2 agrees at 11 bases. Germline values: CDR1 MNHNS, CDR2 SASEGT. Germline trimming cut 4 bases from V and 0 bases from J; bases unmatched to any gene: 12. The CDR3 has 19 residues. The CDR3 bases are TGTGCCAGCAGTGGTTCGCGGACTAGCGGGTACACTAGCACAGATACGCAGTATTTT. Amino acid sequence: CASSGSRTSGYTSTDTQYF.

This clone was seen only once. This chain connects TRBV7-2 to TRBJ1-2; D uncertain. Looked up from germline, CDR1 is SGHTA and CDR2 is FQGNSA. Trimming left V 2 bases short and J 4 bases short, with 8 bases between. This CDR3 region has 13 residues. This CDR3 reads CASSLPGSYGYTF. The CDR3 coding sequence is TGTGCCAGCAGCTTACCGGGCAGCTATGGCTACACCTTC.

The chain carries TRBV6-5 and TRBJ2-2; no firm D call. Germline CDR1 and CDR2: MNHEY and SVGAGI. Trimming left V 2 bases short and J 0 bases short, with 1 base between. This CDR3 region has 13 residues. CDR3 protein: CASSYPNTGELFF. As DNA, the CDR3 is TGTGCCAGCAGTTACCCGAACACCGGGGAGCTGTTTTTT.

This rearrangement joins TRBV11-3 to TRBJ1-1; TRBD1 agrees at 9 bases. The CDR3 contains 14 residues. The germline V gene encodes CDR1 SGHNT and CDR2 YENEEA. With 5 bases clipped from V and 4 bases from J, the junction kept 5 bases outside the gene matches. The chain's CDR3 is CASSPGQGATEAFF. As DNA, the CDR3 is TGTGCCAGCAGCCCGGGACAGGGTGCCACTGAAGCTTTCTTT.

V is TRBV15 and J is TRBJ1-1; TRBD1 matches 9 bases. Looked up from germline, CDR1 is LNHNV and CDR2 is YYDKDF (reference sequence). V was pared by 11 bases and J by 0 bases, with 4 bases of the junction left unmatched. This CDR3 has 13 residues. CDR3 sequence (DNA): TGTGCCGCCCGACAGGGGGTGAACACTGAAGCTTTCTTT. This codes for CAARQGVNTEAFF.

The chain combines TRBV7-2 with TRBJ2-1; D tentatively fits TRBD1 or TRBD2 (5 bases each). The CDR3 runs 18 residues. CDR1 is SGHTA, CDR2 FQGNSA, per germline. V was pared by 2 bases and J by 7 bases, with 24 bases between. In nucleotides, the CDR3 is TGTGCCAGCAGCTTAACCAGGGAGCCTGTCCCCGAAGCAAATGAGCAGTTCTTC. This sequence encodes CASSLTREPVPEANEQFF.

The CDR3 reads CSVERTSGQETQYF. CDR3 nucleotide sequence: TGCAGCGTTGAACGGACTAGCGGCCAAGAGACCCAGTACTTC. The rearrangement links TRBV29-1 to TRBJ2-5; 10 positions match TRBD2. The germline V gene encodes CDR1 SQVTM and CDR2 ANQGSEA. The CDR3 runs 14 residues. The V and J ends lost 2 bases and 1 base, in that order; junction bases with no gene match: 1.